Below are 26 T cell receptor beta chains sequenced from a single sample in a study of T cells after posttransplantation cyclophosphamide. Libraries were prepared by immunoSEQ multiplex PCR; TCRdb keeps only in-frame clonotypes and omits some of them. The sample includes some 27,000 clones, 75% to 90% of them seen just once. Sequenced input: PBMCs. The source of these receptors is a man aged 45 to 65.

This clone was detected once. The chain combines TRBV28 with TRBJ2-3, with D perhaps TRBD1 (5 bases). Looked up from germline, CDR1 is MDHEN and CDR2 is SYDVKM. The V and J ends lost 6 bases and 3 bases respectively, with 13 bases between them. The CDR3 is 14 amino acids. The CDR3 is CASSGHYSTDTQYF. In nucleotides, the CDR3 is TGTGCCAGCAGCGGACATTATTCTACAGATACGCAGTATTTT.

This sequence joins TRBV19 and TRBJ2-1; perhaps TRBD2 as D (5 bases). In germline, CDR1 is LNHDA, CDR2 SQIVND (reference sequence). This CDR3 has 15 residues. The V end lost 0 bases, the J end lost 6 bases, and 12 bases lay between the germline ends. CDR3 sequence: CASSIDQGGGNEQFF. DNA of the CDR3: TGTGCCAGTAGTATAGATCAAGGAGGTGGCAATGAGCAGTTCTTC.

The chain couples TRBV5-1 to TRBJ2-3, with unresolved D. CDR3 length equals 15 residues. Trimming removed 2 bases at V and 2 bases at J, with 12 bases between. Germline loops: CDR1 SGHRS, CDR2 YFSETQ. CDR3 bases: TGCGCCAGCAGCTTCAAGGCAGGCCCCACAGATACGCAGTATTTT. Its translation is CASSFKAGPTDTQYF. The variable domain in full, with the rest retrieved from reference TRBV5-1 and TRBJ2-3, is KAGVTQTPRYLIKTRGQQVTLSCSPISGHRSVSWYQQTPGQGLQFLFEYFSETQRNKGNFPGRFSGRQFSNSRSEMNVSTLELGDSALYLCASSFKAGPTDTQYFGPGTRLTVL.

This clone was observed once. The chain uses TRBV11-2 and TRBJ1-1, with TRBD1 matching over 7 bases. Germline loops: CDR1 SGHAT, CDR2 FQNNGV. The J segment lost 5 bases and the V segment lost 5 bases, leaving 17 bases of the junction unmatched. The CDR3 contains 17 residues. CDR3 DNA: TGTGCCAGCAGCACCCGGACAGGAGGGTTAAGAGGGACTGAAGCTTTCTTT. It encodes CASSTRTGGLRGTEAFF.

V usage is TRBV9 and J usage is TRBJ1-6; 8 bases align to TRBD1. The V segment lost 3 bases and the J segment 7 bases; nucleotides outside the gene matches: 6. Per germline, CDR1 SGDLS and CDR2 YYNGEE. The CDR3 totals 15 residues. The CDR3 loop is CASSERQGWNSPLHF. DNA of the CDR3: TGTGCCAGCAGCGAGCGACAGGGGTGGAATTCACCCCTCCACTTT.

This chain links TRBV5-1 with TRBJ2-1, with 8 bases fitting TRBD1. Germline CDR1 reads SGHRS; CDR2 reads YFSETQ. Unmatched junction bases numbered 6, after V lost 0 bases and J lost 4 bases. This CDR3 has 16 amino acids. CDR3 loop: CASSLADRGQYNEQFF. In DNA form, the CDR3 reads TGCGCCAGCAGCTTGGCCGACAGGGGCCAATACAATGAGCAGTTCTTC. The variable domain in full, completed from reference TRBV5-1 and TRBJ2-1, reads KAGVTQTPRYLIKTRGQQVTLSCSPISGHRSVSWYQQTPGQGLQFLFEYFSETQRNKGNFPGRFSGRQFSNSRSEMNVSTLELGDSALYLCASSLADRGQYNEQFFGPGTRLTVL.

This clone was observed a single time. The genes are TRBV5-6 and TRBJ1-2, with no clear D. The CDR3 is 15 residues long. Germline CDR1 reads SGHDT; CDR2 reads YYEEEE. V lost 2 bases to trimming and J lost 4 bases, with 15 bases between them. In DNA form, the CDR3 reads TGTGCCAGCAGCTTTGATCGAACTAATTTCTATGGCTACACCTTC. Its protein product is CASSFDRTNFYGYTF.

V usage is TRBV5-1 and J usage is TRBJ1-1; 8 bases line up with TRBD1. Trimming removed 0 bases from V and 0 bases from J; junction bases left unmatched: 1. The CDR3 sequence is 15 residues long. Germline CDR1 and CDR2: SGHRS and YFSETQ. This chain's CDR3 is CASSLGTGLNTEAFF. Written as DNA, the CDR3 is TGCGCCAGCAGCTTGGGGACAGGGCTGAACACTGAAGCTTTCTTT.

With regard to this clone: The germline gene is not matched at one end of the junction; a read error may be the cause. The chain recombines TRBV30 with TRBJ1-2; TRBD1 matches 8 bases. This CDR3 is 13 amino acids long. Germline-derived CDR1 and CDR2 are GTSNPN and SVGIG (reference sequence). CDR3 in amino acids: CGWDRQGPYGYTF. Here the CDR3 DNA reads TGCGGATGGGACAGACAGGGGCCCTATGGCTACACCTTC.

The rearrangement joins TRBV5-4 to TRBJ1-4, with a possible D match to TRBD1 (5 bases). This CDR3 spans 15 amino acids. The V gene's germline CDR1 is SGHNT and CDR2 YYREEE (reference sequence). Trimming took off 2 bases at V and 7 bases at J, with 15 bases between the two ends. The CDR3 reads CASSLTGPDGEKLFF. The DNA of the CDR3 is TGTGCCAGCAGCTTAACAGGTCCGGATGGTGAAAAACTGTTTTTT.

This clone was recorded only once. The chain couples TRBV4-3 to TRBJ2-5; D not resolved. Between the trimmed V and J ends, which lost 0 bases and 4 bases, there was a span of 6 bases. This CDR3 is built from 13 residues. CDR1 and CDR2 from the germline V gene are LGHNA and YSLEER. The chain's CDR3 is CASSQDPRETQYF. The DNA of the CDR3 is TGCGCCAGCAGCCAAGATCCCAGAGAGACCCAGTACTTC.

This clone was recorded once. Here the CDR3 DNA reads TGTGCCAGCAGTGAAGCCTTGCGGACATATCGAACTGGGGCCAACGTCCTGACTTTC. Encoded protein: CASSEALRTYRTGANVLTF. The chain uses TRBV6-1 and TRBJ2-6; perhaps TRBD1 as D (5 bases). The CDR3 totals 19 residues. The V end was cut by 0 bases, the J end by 2 bases, with 17 bases between. Germline CDR1 is MNHNS and CDR2 is SASEGT.

The chain has TRBV25-1 and TRBJ1-1; 9 positions match TRBD1. V trimming: 4 bases; J trimming: 5 bases; junction bases outside the gene matches: 5. Germline lookup yields CDR1 MGHDK and CDR2 SYGVNS. The CDR3 length is 14 residues. Here the CDR3 reads CASSGRQGDTEAFF. CDR3 nucleotides: TGTGCCAGCAGTGGCCGACAGGGGGATACTGAAGCTTTCTTT.

The rearrangement uses TRBV28 and TRBJ2-5; D is possibly TRBD1 (6 bases). CDR1 and CDR2 (germline): MDHEN, SYDVKM. The CDR3 runs to 12 residues. V lost 7 bases and J lost 4, with 10 bases in between. The CDR3 is CASTRGPETQYF. The CDR3 coding sequence is TGTGCCAGCACCAGGGGACCAGAGACCCAGTACTTC.

V and J are TRBV30 and TRBJ2-1; 13 positions agree with TRBD2. The CDR3 is 18 residues long. Germline values: CDR1 GTSNPN, CDR2 SVGIG (reference sequence). V lost 5 bases and J lost 2; bases outside the gene matches: 12. The chain's CDR3 is CAWAGLAGVPPTYNEQFF. CDR3 coding DNA: TGTGCCTGGGCAGGACTAGCGGGAGTACCCCCCACCTACAATGAGCAGTTCTTC.

This chain joins TRBV6-1 and TRBJ2-5; weak D call: TRBD2 (5 bases). The J call is uncertain, as TRBJ2-7 better fits the DNA end. The V gene's germline CDR1 is MNHNS and CDR2 SASEGT. The CDR3 spans 12 residues. CDR3 nucleotide sequence: TGTGCCAGCAGTGAAGGGAGGTACGAGCAGTACTTC. It translates to CASSEGRYEQYF.

The J gene is TRBJ2-7, the V gene TRBV7-2; tentatively, D is TRBD1 (7 bases). V lost 8 bases, J lost 1 base, and 15 bases lay in between. The CDR3 runs to 14 residues. Germline CDR1 SGHTA, CDR2 FQGNSA. The CDR3 DNA reads as TGTGCCAGCCGGCCAGGGGGGCAATCCTACGAGCAGTACTTC. Its translation is CASRPGGQSYEQYF. Using reference TRBV7-2 and TRBJ2-7 for the parts outside the CDR3, the full variable domain is GAGVSQSPSNKVTEKGKDVELRCDPISGHTALYWYRQSLGQGLEFLIYFQGNSAPDKSGLPSDRFSAERTGGSVSTLTIQRTQQEDSAVYLCASRPGGQSYEQYFGPGTRLTVT.

The CDR3: CASSDRDRLSQPQHF. The CDR3, as DNA: TGTGCCAGCAGTGACCGGGACAGGTTAAGTCAGCCCCAGCATTTT. This rearrangement joins TRBV6-1 to TRBJ1-5; 8 bases map to TRBD1. The CDR3 length is 15 residues. The trim removed 3 bases at V and 6 bases at J, leaving 7 bases unmatched. CDR1 is MNHNS and CDR2 is SASEGT in the germline V gene.

The CDR3 DNA is TGTGCCAGCAGCTCCACACCGGCCAGGACAGGTGAGCAGTTCTTC. It codes for CASSSTPARTGEQFF. The chain links TRBV7-3 to TRBJ2-1, with 7 positions matching TRBD1. Trimming cost V 4 bases and J 9 bases; bases outside gene matches: 12. Per germline, CDR1 SGHTA and CDR2 FQGTGA. This CDR3 region has 15 residues.

The rearrangement links TRBV5-1 to TRBJ2-5; TRBD1 matches at 8 bases. The CDR3 covers 13 residues. Germline V gives CDR1 SGHRS, CDR2 YFSETQ. V was clipped by 3 bases and J by 3 bases; unmatched bases: 1. The CDR3 loop reads CASSYRGEETQYF. In DNA form, the CDR3 reads TGCGCCAGCAGCTACAGGGGGGAAGAGACCCAGTACTTC.

The gene calls are TRBV25-1 and TRBJ2-2, with 9 bases that match TRBD1. V lost 4 bases to trimming and J lost 6 bases; unmatched junction nucleotides: 3. The CDR3 totals 14 residues. The germline CDR1 and CDR2 sequences are MGHDK and SYGVNS. The CDR3 sequence is CASSATGGSGELFF. The CDR3 DNA follows: TGTGCCAGCAGTGCCACAGGGGGCTCCGGGGAGCTGTTTTTT.

This rearrangement joins TRBV28 to TRBJ1-5; 8 nucleotides match TRBD1. J gave up 5 bases and V 4 bases, and 7 bases lay outside the gene matches. The CDR3 runs to 15 residues. CDR1 MDHEN and CDR2 SYDVKM come from the germline V gene. CDR3 nucleotide sequence: TGTGCCAGCAGTTCCTTGGACAGGGAAGATCAGCCCCAGCATTTT. This gives the protein CASSSLDREDQPQHF.

This chain links TRBV5-4 with TRBJ1-2; tentatively, D is TRBD1 (6 bases). V lost 4 bases and J 2 bases, leaving 15 bases between the germline ends. Germline assignment: CDR1 SGHNT and CDR2 YYREEE (reference sequence). The CDR3 consists of 15 residues. The chain's CDR3 is CASSDTGNGNYGYTF. The CDR3 DNA sequence: TGTGCCAGCAGCGATACAGGGAATGGCAACTATGGCTACACCTTC.

V is TRBV6-1 and J is TRBJ1-1; weak D call: TRBD1 (5 bases). The germline V and J ends were trimmed by 5 bases and 6 bases, with 16 bases remaining between them. The CDR3 covers 14 residues. Germline loops: CDR1 MNHNS, CDR2 SASEGT. The CDR3 nucleotides are TGTGCCAGCAGTTCTAGTCAGGGTGTCTCTGAAGCTTTCTTT. Encoded protein: CASSSSQGVSEAFF.

The chain carries TRBV6-5 and TRBJ2-7; a weak D match, TRBD2 (5 bases). Germline V gene lookup returns CDR1 MNHEY and CDR2 SVGAGI. With 2 bases removed from V and 2 bases from J, the gap between germline ends came to 13 bases. The length of the CDR3 is 15 residues. CDR3 DNA: TGTGCCAGCAGTTACCGAGGACTTGGGACCTACGAGCAGTACTTC. Protein product: CASSYRGLGTYEQYF.

The V call is TRBV15, the J call TRBJ2-6; TRBD1 is a possible D gene (6 bases). Germline assignment: CDR1 LNHNV and CDR2 YYDKDF (reference sequence). Trimming pared 1 base from V and 4 bases from J, leaving 14 bases between. The length of the CDR3 is 17 residues. CDR3 region: CATSRGLGAAGANVLTF. The CDR3, as DNA: TGTGCCACCAGCAGAGGTTTGGGGGCTGCGGGGGCCAACGTCCTGACTTTC.